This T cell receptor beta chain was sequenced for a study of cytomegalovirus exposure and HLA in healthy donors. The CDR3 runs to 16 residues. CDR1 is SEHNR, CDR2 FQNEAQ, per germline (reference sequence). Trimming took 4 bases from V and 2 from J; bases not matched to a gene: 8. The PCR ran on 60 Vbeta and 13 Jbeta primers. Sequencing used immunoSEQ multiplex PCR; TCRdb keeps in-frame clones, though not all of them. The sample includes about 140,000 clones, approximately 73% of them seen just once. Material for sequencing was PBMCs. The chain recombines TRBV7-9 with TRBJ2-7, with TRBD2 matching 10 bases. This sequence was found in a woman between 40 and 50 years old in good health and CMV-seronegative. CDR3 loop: CASSSTLAGDAYEQYF. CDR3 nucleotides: TGTGCCAGCAGCTCGACCCTAGCGGGGGACGCCTACGAGCAGTACTTC.